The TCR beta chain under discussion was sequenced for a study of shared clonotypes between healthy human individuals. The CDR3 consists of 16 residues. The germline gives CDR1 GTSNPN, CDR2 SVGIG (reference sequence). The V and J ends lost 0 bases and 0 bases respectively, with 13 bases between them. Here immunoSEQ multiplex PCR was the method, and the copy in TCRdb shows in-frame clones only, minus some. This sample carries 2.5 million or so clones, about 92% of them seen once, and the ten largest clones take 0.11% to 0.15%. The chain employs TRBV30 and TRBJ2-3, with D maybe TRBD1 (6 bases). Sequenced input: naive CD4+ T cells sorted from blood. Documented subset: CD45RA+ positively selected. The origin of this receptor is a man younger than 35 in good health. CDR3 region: CAWSVRTVESTDTQYF. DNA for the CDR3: TGTGCCTGGAGTGTAAGGACAGTGGAGAGCACAGATACGCAGTATTTT.